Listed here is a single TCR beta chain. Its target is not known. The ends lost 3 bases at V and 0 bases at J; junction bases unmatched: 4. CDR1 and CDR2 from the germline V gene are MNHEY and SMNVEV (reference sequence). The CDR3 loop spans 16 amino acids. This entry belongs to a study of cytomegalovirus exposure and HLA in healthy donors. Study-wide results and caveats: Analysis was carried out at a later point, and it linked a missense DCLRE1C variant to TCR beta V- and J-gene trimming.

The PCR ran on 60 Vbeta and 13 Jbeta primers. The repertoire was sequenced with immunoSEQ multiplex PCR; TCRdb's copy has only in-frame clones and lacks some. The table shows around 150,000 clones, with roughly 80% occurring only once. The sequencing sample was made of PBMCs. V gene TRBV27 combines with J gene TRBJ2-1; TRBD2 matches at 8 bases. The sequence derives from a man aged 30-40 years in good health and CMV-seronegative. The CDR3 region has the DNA TGTGCCAGCAGTTTGTCCCTAGCGGGCTCCTACAATGAGCAGTTCTTC. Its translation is CASSLSLAGSYNEQFF.